The following is a T cell receptor (beta chain) sequence with its context. Its cognate antigen is unknown. The CDR3 has 13 amino acids. V lost 5 bases, J lost 4 bases, and 9 bases lay in between. Per germline, CDR1 MDHEN and CDR2 SYDVKM. Blood CD8+ and CD4+ T cells underwent high-throughput TCR beta sequencing. RNA in amounts of roughly 0.5 to 1 ug was reverse transcribed with random hexamers. TCRdb reprocessed the immunoSEQ multiplex PCR reads with MiXCR, giving one entry per CDR3 protein. The sample carries more than 150,000 distinct CDR3 sequences, 95% to 97% recorded once. This sample is part of a study of CD8 T cells in Susac syndrome. Findings and caveats of the study: Clonal expansion was not observed in the Susac syndrome CD4+ T cell repertoires.

This clonotype was sampled from a human donor with Susac syndrome. Specimen: CD4+ T cells from PBMCs. The rearrangement links TRBV28 to TRBJ2-1; possible D gene TRBD1, 6 bases. The CDR3 nucleotides are TGTGCCAGCAGTCCAACAGGGTACAATGAGCAGTTCTTC. Translated, it gives CASSPTGYNEQFF.